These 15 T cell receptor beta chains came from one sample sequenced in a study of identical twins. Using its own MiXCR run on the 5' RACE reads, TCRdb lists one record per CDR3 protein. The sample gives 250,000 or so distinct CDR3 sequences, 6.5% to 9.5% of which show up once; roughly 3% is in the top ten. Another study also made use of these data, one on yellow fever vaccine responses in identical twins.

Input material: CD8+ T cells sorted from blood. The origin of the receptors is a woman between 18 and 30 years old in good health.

Written as DNA, the CDR3 is TGTGCCACCTGGTCTGGGCGCGACCAAGAGACCCAGTACTTC. It yields the protein CATWSGRDQETQYF. This rearrangement joins TRBV10-3 to TRBJ2-5, with D unclear. This CDR3 is 14 amino acids long. V was pared by 10 bases and J by 0 bases, with 15 bases between. Per germline, CDR1 ENHRY and CDR2 SYGVKD.

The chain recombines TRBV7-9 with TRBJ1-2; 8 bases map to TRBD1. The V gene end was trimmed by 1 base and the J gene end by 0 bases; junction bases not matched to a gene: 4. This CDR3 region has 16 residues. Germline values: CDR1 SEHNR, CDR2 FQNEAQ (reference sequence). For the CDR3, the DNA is TGTGCCAGCAGCTTAGGGACAGGGTTGACTAACTATGGCTACACCTTC. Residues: CASSLGTGLTNYGYTF.

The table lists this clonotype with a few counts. This chain's CDR3 is CASSWVRGELFF. The CDR3 bases are TGTGCCAGCAGCTGGGTCCGAGGGGAGCTGTTTTTT. This chain joins TRBV5-6 and TRBJ2-2; unclear D gene. The CDR3 runs to 12 residues. Germline assignment: CDR1 SGHDT and CDR2 YYEEEE. The ends were cut back, 3 bases at V and 8 bases at J, with 8 bases in the middle.

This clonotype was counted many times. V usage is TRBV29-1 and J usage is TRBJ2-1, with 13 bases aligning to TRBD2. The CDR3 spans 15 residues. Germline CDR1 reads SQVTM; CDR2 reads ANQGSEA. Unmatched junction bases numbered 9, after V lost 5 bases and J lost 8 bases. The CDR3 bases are TGCAGCGTTACCCCTCCGGGACTAGCGGGACATGAGCAGTTCTTC. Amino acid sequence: CSVTPPGLAGHEQFF.

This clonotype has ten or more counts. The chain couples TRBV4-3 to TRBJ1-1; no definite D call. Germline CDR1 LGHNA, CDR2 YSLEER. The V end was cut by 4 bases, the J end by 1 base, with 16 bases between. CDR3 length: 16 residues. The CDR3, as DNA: TGCGCCAGCAGCCCATACGGGATCTTTGGGAACACTGAAGCTTTCTTT. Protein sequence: CASSPYGIFGNTEAFF.

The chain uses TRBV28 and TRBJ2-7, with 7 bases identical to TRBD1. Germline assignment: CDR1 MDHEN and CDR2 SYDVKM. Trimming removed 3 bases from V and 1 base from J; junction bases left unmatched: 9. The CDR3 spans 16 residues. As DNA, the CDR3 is TGTGCCAGCAGTTTTGAACGCCGGGACAGTTCCTACGAGCAGTACTTC. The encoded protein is CASSFERRDSSYEQYF.

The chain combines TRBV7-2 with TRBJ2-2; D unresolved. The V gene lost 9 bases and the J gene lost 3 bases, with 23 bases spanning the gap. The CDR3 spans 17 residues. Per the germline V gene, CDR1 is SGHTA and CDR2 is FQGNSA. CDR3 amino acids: CASISWGDRSYTGELFF. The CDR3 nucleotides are TGTGCCAGTATCAGCTGGGGTGACCGGTCGTACACCGGGGAGCTGTTTTTT.

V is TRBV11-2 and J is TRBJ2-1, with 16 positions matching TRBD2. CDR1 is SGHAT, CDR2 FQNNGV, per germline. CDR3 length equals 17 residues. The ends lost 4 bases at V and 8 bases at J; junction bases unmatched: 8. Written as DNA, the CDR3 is TGTGCCAGCAGCTACGAAACGGGACTAGCGGGAGGGTATGAGCAGTTCTTC. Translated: CASSYETGLAGGYEQFF.

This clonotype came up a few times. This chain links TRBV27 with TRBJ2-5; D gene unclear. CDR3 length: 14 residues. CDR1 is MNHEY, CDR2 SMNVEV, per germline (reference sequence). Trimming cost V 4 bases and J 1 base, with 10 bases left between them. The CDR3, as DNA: TGTGCCAGCAGTTGGTCCGGAACCCAAGAGACCCAGTACTTC. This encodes CASSWSGTQETQYF.

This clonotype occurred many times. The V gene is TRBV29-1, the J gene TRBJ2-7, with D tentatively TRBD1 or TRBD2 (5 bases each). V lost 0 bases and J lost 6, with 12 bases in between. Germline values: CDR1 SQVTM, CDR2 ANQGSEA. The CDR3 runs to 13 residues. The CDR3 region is CSVEDRQGPEQYF. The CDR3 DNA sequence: TGCAGCGTTGAAGATCGGCAGGGACCCGAGCAGTACTTC.

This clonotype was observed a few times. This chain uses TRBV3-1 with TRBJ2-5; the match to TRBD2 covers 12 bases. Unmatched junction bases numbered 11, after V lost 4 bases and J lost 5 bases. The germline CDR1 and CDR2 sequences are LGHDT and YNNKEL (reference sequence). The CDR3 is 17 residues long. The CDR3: CASSPYLAGGLEETQYF. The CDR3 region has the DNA TGTGCCAGCAGCCCGTATCTAGCGGGAGGGTTGGAGGAGACCCAGTACTTC.

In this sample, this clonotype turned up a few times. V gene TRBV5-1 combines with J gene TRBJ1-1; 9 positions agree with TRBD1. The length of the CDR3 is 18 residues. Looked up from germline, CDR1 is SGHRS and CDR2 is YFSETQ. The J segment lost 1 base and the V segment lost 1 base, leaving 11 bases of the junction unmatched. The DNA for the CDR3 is TGCGCCAGCAGCTTGACAATACAGGGGGCGAGGGAGAACACTGAAGCTTTCTTT. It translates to CASSLTIQGARENTEAFF.

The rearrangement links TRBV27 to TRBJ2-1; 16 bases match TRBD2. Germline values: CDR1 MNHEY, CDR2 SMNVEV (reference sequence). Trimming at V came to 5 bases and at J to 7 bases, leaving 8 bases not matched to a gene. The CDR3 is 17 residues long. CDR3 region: CASSLSGLAGGPNEQFF. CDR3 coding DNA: TGTGCCAGCAGTCTGTCGGGACTAGCGGGGGGGCCAAATGAGCAGTTCTTC.

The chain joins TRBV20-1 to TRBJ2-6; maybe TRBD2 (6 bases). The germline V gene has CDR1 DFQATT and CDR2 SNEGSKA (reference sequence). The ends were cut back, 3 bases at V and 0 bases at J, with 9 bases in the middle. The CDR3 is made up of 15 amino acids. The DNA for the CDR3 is TGCAGTGCTAGGGAGGGAAGCTCTGGGGCCAACGTCCTGACTTTC. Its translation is CSAREGSSGANVLTF.

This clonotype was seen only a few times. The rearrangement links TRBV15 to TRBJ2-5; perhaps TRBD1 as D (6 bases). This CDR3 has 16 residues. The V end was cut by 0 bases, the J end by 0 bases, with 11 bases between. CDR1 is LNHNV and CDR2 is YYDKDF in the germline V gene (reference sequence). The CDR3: CATSRDGSGDQETQYF. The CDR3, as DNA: TGTGCCACCAGCAGAGATGGGTCAGGGGACCAAGAGACCCAGTACTTC.